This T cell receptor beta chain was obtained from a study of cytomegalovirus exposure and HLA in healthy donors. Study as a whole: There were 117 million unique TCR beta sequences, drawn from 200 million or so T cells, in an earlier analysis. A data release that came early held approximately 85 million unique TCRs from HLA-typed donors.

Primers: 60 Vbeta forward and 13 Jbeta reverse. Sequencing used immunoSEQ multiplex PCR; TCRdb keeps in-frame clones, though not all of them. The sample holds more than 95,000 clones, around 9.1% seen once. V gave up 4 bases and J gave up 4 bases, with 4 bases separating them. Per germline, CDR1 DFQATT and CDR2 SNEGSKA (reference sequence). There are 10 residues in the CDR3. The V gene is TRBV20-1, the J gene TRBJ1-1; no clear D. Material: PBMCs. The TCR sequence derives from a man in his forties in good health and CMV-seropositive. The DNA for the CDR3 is TGCAGTGCTACTAGCACTGAAGCTTTCTTT. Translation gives CSATSTEAFF.